Shown below are 23 T cell receptor beta chains from a single sample sequenced in a study of T cells in Graves' hyperthyroidism and ophthalmopathy. It was RNA transcripts that yielded the amplified TCR beta CDR3 regions. First-round RT-PCR of the TCR CDR3 relied on the HTBI primer set. One entry per CDR3 protein results from TCRdb running MiXCR on the multiplex PCR reads. In the table there are about 410,000 distinct CDR3 sequences, approximately 15% of which are singletons. Sequencing input: blood. The receptors were gathered from a man between 18 and 29 years old with Graves' ophthalmopathy.

This clonotype has a handful of counts. The CDR3 sequence: CASSLNRRGEKLFF. CDR3 sequence (DNA): TGTGCCAGCAGCTTAAACAGACGCGGTGAAAAACTGTTTTTT. The chain links TRBV7-9 to TRBJ1-4, with D unresolved. The V gene lost 2 bases and the J gene lost 7 bases, with 11 bases spanning the gap. Germline CDR1 SEHNR, CDR2 FQNEAQ (reference sequence). This CDR3 spans 14 amino acids.

This clonotype was found many times. The chain employs TRBV5-1 and TRBJ2-1; perhaps TRBD1 as D (5 bases). V was shortened by 6 bases and J by 4 bases, with 20 bases between the two germline ends. This CDR3 region has 16 residues. Germline CDR1 is SGHRS and CDR2 is YFSETQ. The CDR3 DNA is TGCGCCAGCACCGCCTCAGGGTCCGTAATTTACAATGAGCAGTTCTTC. Residues: CASTASGSVIYNEQFF.

This clonotype was recorded a few times. The chain employs TRBV10-3 and TRBJ2-2; a possible D gene is TRBD1 (5 bases). The V gene's germline CDR1 is ENHRY and CDR2 SYGVKD. V lost 0 bases, J lost 1 base, and 9 bases lay in between. The CDR3 is 16 residues long. CDR3 loop: CAISESKGLNTGELFF. The CDR3 nucleotides are TGTGCCATCAGTGAGTCGAAGGGGTTGAACACCGGGGAGCTGTTTTTT.

CDR3 region: CASSKTGEWGTIYF. CDR3 DNA sequence: TGTGCCAGCAGTAAGACAGGGGAGTGGGGCACCATATATTTT. V and J are TRBV12-3 or TRBV12-4 and TRBJ1-3; 8 positions match TRBD1. The CDR3 contains 14 residues. The trim removed 5 bases at V and 9 bases at J, leaving 9 bases unmatched.

This clonotype was detected many times. The chain couples TRBV4-2 to TRBJ2-7; D is unclear. With 0 bases removed from V and 2 bases from J, the gap between germline ends came to 8 bases. This CDR3 is 14 amino acids long. Per the germline V gene, CDR1 is LGHNA and CDR2 is YNFKEQ. The CDR3 sequence is CASSQDQRPYEQYF. The CDR3 region has the DNA TGTGCCAGCAGCCAAGATCAGCGCCCCTACGAGCAGTACTTC.

This clonotype was observed a handful of times. The V and J genes are TRBV6-5 and TRBJ1-1; D gene ambiguous. Looked up from germline, CDR1 is MNHEY and CDR2 is SVGAGI. The CDR3 extends over 13 amino acids. V was trimmed by 2 bases and J by 3 bases, leaving 7 bases between them. CDR3 sequence: CASSYTRDTEAFF. The CDR3 DNA reads TGTGCCAGCAGTTACACCCGGGACACTGAAGCTTTCTTT.

At least ten counts were recorded for this clonotype. V and J are TRBV7-9 and TRBJ2-7; D perhaps matches TRBD2 (7 bases). CDR1 is SEHNR, CDR2 FQNEAQ, per germline (reference sequence). CDR3 size: 14 residues. V was shortened by 5 bases and J by 6 bases, with 17 bases between the two germline ends. The CDR3 region has the DNA TGTGCCAGCAGCCTAGGCGCAGGGGAGGGCGAGCAGTACTTC. This sequence encodes CASSLGAGEGEQYF.

The chain couples TRBV15 to TRBJ2-5, with D uncertain. Looked up from germline, CDR1 is LNHNV and CDR2 is YYDKDF (reference sequence). The V end was cut by 6 bases, the J end by 0 bases, with 14 bases between. The CDR3 contains 15 residues. This CDR3 reads CATRQGSGDQETQYF. The CDR3 bases are TGTGCCACCAGGCAAGGATCGGGCGACCAAGAGACCCAGTACTTC.

With respect to this clonotype: A much more abundant neighbour one base away suggests this may be a read error. The gene calls are TRBV6-1 and TRBJ1-2; perhaps TRBD1 as D (5 bases). The CDR3 sequence is 12 residues long. Germline V gene data show CDR1 as MNHNS and CDR2 as SASEGT. This chain's CDR3 is CASSGGPYGYAF. The DNA of the CDR3 is TGTGCCAGCAGTGGGGGACCCTATGGCTACGCCTTC.

The table lists this clonotype with many counts. This chain joins TRBV20-1 and TRBJ2-7, with 10 bases identical to TRBD2. The V and J ends lost 0 bases and 2 bases, in that order; junction bases with no gene match: 4. CDR3 length: 15 amino acids. The germline gives CDR1 DFQATT, CDR2 SNEGSKA (reference sequence). CDR3 nucleotides: TGCAGTGCTAGAGACGGACTAGCGGCCACCTACGAGCAGTACTTC. Its translation is CSARDGLAATYEQYF.

This clonotype has ten or more counts. The V and J genes are TRBV11-2 and TRBJ2-3, with D perhaps assigned TRBD1 or TRBD2 (6 bases each). The germline gives CDR1 SGHAT, CDR2 FQNNGV. V lost 5 bases and J lost 6, with 18 bases in between. The CDR3 loop spans 15 amino acids. The CDR3 reads CASSPGARSLDTQYF. The CDR3, as DNA: TGTGCCAGCAGCCCGGGGGCCCGGAGTCTCGATACGCAGTATTTT.

The chain is built from TRBV10-2 and TRBJ2-3, with 12 bases identical to TRBD2. CDR1 WSHSY and CDR2 SAAADI come from the germline V gene. There are 16 residues in the CDR3. V shed 3 bases and J 5 bases; nucleotides not matched to a gene: 6. CDR3 nucleotide sequence: TGCGCCAGCAGTGACTCTAGCGGGGGGGAAGGAGATACGCAGTATTTT. This sequence encodes CASSDSSGGEGDTQYF.

This clonotype was picked up many times. The chain employs TRBV10-2 and TRBJ1-2; 9 bases are a match to TRBD1. CDR1 is WSHSY and CDR2 is SAAADI in the germline V gene. After removal of 6 bases from V and 0 bases from J, the junction contained 5 bases not matched to a gene. CDR3 length: 15 residues. The CDR3 DNA reads as TGCGCCAGCAGGGACAGGGGCTTTGCTAACTATGGCTACACCTTC. This gives the protein CASRDRGFANYGYTF.

Ten or more counts support this clonotype. The J gene is TRBJ2-3, the V gene TRBV20-1; 14 bases line up with TRBD2. CDR3 length equals 15 residues. V was clipped by 5 bases and J by 5 bases; unmatched bases: 6. CDR1 and CDR2 (germline): DFQATT, SNEGSKA (reference sequence). Written as DNA, the CDR3 is TGCAGTGCTGAGACTAGCGGGGGGGCTAAAGATACGCAGTATTTT. This sequence encodes CSAETSGGAKDTQYF.

The genes are TRBV19 and TRBJ2-6; possibly TRBD1 for D (6 bases). CDR1 and CDR2 from the germline V gene are LNHDA and SQIVND (reference sequence). This CDR3 is built from 15 residues. The V end lost 4 bases, the J end lost 0 bases, and 7 bases lay between the germline ends. Written as DNA, the CDR3 is TGTGCCAGTAGTAGGACAGACTCTGGGGCCAACGTCCTGACTTTC. Translation gives CASSRTDSGANVLTF.

This clonotype has more than one count but fewer than ten. The chain employs TRBV5-1 and TRBJ1-1; possibly TRBD1 for D (5 bases). V lost 0 bases to trimming and J lost 3 bases, with 9 bases between them. The CDR3 contains 14 residues. Germline V CDR1 and CDR2: SGHRS, YFSETQ. The CDR3 spells CASSLGGKDTEAFF. The CDR3 nucleotides are TGCGCCAGCAGCTTGGGGGGCAAAGACACTGAAGCTTTCTTT.

This chain connects TRBV19 to TRBJ2-7; D remains ambiguous. Germline-derived CDR1 and CDR2 are LNHDA and SQIVND (reference sequence). V lost 1 base to trimming and J lost 4 bases, with 11 bases between them. The CDR3 covers 14 residues. CDR3 region: CASSIADGPYEQYF. The CDR3 region has the DNA TGTGCCAGTAGTATAGCCGACGGTCCTTACGAGCAGTACTTC.

V gene TRBV19 combines with J gene TRBJ1-3, with D unresolved. CDR3 size: 16 residues. V was cut by 3 bases and J by 0 bases, with 12 bases left in between. CDR1 and CDR2 (germline): LNHDA, SQIVND (reference sequence). CDR3 nucleotides: TGTGCCAGTAGTATCGAGCTGGGTCCCTCTGGAAACACCATATATTTT. Translating it yields CASSIELGPSGNTIYF.

This clonotype was observed at least ten times. This chain connects TRBV12-3 or TRBV12-4 to TRBJ2-5, with D unresolved. Trimming shortened V by 0 bases and J by 5 bases, and 4 bases separated the two germline ends. CDR3 size: 12 residues. CDR3 bases: TGTGCCAGCAGTTTAGCAATCGAGACCCAGTACTTC. Translated, it gives CASSLAIETQYF.

The chain uses TRBV5-1 and TRBJ1-2; possibly TRBD1 for D (6 bases). The V gene lost 5 bases and the J gene lost 2 bases, with 16 bases spanning the gap. The germline V gene encodes CDR1 SGHRS and CDR2 YFSETQ. The CDR3 consists of 15 residues. The CDR3 spells CASSLQGITNYGYTF. Here the CDR3 DNA reads TGCGCCAGCAGTCTACAGGGAATTACAAACTATGGCTACACCTTC. The full variable domain, completed using reference TRBV5-1 and TRBJ1-2, is KAGVTQTPRYLIKTRGQQVTLSCSPISGHRSVSWYQQTPGQGLQFLFEYFSETQRNKGNFPGRFSGRQFSNSRSEMNVSTLELGDSALYLCASSLQGITNYGYTFGSGTRLTVV.

There are many counts of this clonotype. The V gene is TRBV7-9, the J gene TRBJ2-7; D ambiguous. This CDR3 has 12 residues. V was trimmed by 5 bases and J by 6 bases, leaving 11 bases between them. Germline CDR1 SEHNR, CDR2 FQNEAQ (reference sequence). The CDR3 nucleotides are TGTGCCAGCAGCCCGAACATCCTCGAGCAGTACTTC. Translation gives CASSPNILEQYF.

This clonotype was seen many times. V and J are TRBV2 and TRBJ2-5; 11 bases fit TRBD2. This CDR3 region has 16 residues. The V gene end was trimmed by 8 bases and the J gene end by 1 base; junction bases not matched to a gene: 9. Germline V lookup: CDR1 SNHLY, CDR2 FYNNEI. The CDR3 region has the DNA TGTGCCAGCGCGGATGGGACTAGCGGTTTCCAAGAGACCCAGTACTTC. Amino acid sequence: CASADGTSGFQETQYF.

This clonotype was seen repeatedly, ten times or more. This sequence joins TRBV16 and TRBJ1-5; no firm D call. Between the trimmed V and J ends, which lost 0 bases and 2 bases, there was a span of 2 bases. The CDR3 loop spans 13 amino acids. CDR1 and CDR2 from the germline V gene are KGHSY and FQNENV. The CDR3 DNA follows: TGTGCCAGCAGCCAATCCCGCAATCAGCCCCAGCATTTT. This sequence encodes CASSQSRNQPQHF.